This T cell receptor beta chain was profiled in a study of shared clonotypes between healthy human individuals. Execution of the assay was at deep level. Unsorted PBMC replicate PCRs used 250 to 350 ng DNA, 25,000 to 30,000 T cell genomes. Clones were read by immunoSEQ multiplex PCR, and TCRdb kept only the in-frame ones, dropping some. This sample has about 470,000 clones; around 75% occur once, and the top ten carry approximately 13%. Germline V gene lookup returns CDR1 GTSNPN and CDR2 SVGIG (reference sequence). Trimming left V 3 bases short and J 7 bases short, with 18 bases between. The CDR3 covers 14 residues.

The TCR sequence derives from a middle-aged woman in good health. Some clones in this sample may be carry-over from other donors' samples. Sequenced material: PBMCs. V usage is TRBV30 and J usage is TRBJ1-2, with a possible D match to TRBD1 (6 bases). The CDR3 nucleotides are TGTGCCTGGAGATATCGGGGGCGAGGTCGTGGCTACACCTTC. This encodes CAWRYRGRGRGYTF. Full variable domain (remainder filled in from reference TRBV30 and TRBJ1-2): SQTIHQWPATLVQPVGSPLSLECTVEGTSNPNLYWYRQAAGRGLQLLFYSVGIGQISSEVPQNLSASRPQDRQFILSSKKLLLSDSGFYLCAWRYRGRGRGYTFGSGTRLTVV.